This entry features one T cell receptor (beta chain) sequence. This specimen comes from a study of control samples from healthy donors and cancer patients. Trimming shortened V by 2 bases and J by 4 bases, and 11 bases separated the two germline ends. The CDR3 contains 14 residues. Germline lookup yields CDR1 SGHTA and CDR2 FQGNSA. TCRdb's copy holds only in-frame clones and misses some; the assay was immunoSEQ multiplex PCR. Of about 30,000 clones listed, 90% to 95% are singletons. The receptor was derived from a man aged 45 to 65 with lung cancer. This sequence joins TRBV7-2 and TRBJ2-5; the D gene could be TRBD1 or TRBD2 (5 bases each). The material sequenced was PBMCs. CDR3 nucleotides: TGTGCCAGCAGCTTATTGTTTGGGGGAGAGACCCAGTACTTC. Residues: CASSLLFGGETQYF. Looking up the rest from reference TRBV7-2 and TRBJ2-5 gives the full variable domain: GAGVSQSPSNKVTEKGKDVELRCDPISGHTALYWYRQSLGQGLEFLIYFQGNSAPDKSGLPSDRFSAERTGGSVSTLTIQRTQQEDSAVYLCASSLLFGGETQYFGPGTRLLVL.